What follows are 8 T cell receptor beta chains derived from one specimen sequenced in a study of T cells after yellow fever vaccination. Each CDR3 protein gets one entry after TCRdb re-called the 5' RACE reads with MiXCR. Among some 670,000 distinct CDR3 sequences listed, 9% to 15% were seen once. The sample was PBMCs, taken on the day of the yellow fever booster vaccination. The receptor set was obtained from a young man who received the YFV17D yellow fever vaccine.

This clonotype was detected a few times. V usage is TRBV20-1 and J usage is TRBJ2-1, with 7 bases lining up with TRBD2. CDR3 length: 17 residues. Losses at the gene ends were 5 bases for V and 10 bases for J; bases not matched to a gene: 23. The germline CDR1 and CDR2 sequences are DFQATT and SNEGSKA (reference sequence). The DNA of the CDR3 is TGCAGTGCTCTCGGCCCCCCGCGGGAGAGTCTATCGTACGAGCAGTTCTTC. It is translated as CSALGPPRESLSYEQFF.

This clonotype showed up just a few times. The rearrangement links TRBV6-5 to TRBJ1-6, with D maybe TRBD1 (5 bases). This CDR3 is built from 12 residues. From germline, CDR1 is MNHEY and CDR2 SVGAGI. The V gene lost 6 bases and the J gene lost 8 bases, with 8 bases spanning the gap. The CDR3 is CASRTAYSPLHF. Written as DNA, the CDR3 is TGTGCCAGCAGGACAGCCTATTCACCCCTCCACTTT.

This clonotype has only a few counts. The genes are TRBV18 and TRBJ2-1, with D uncertain. This CDR3 is 10 amino acids long. Germline-derived CDR1 and CDR2 are KGHSH and LQKENI. V dropped 6 bases and J dropped 9 bases, with 6 bases sitting between them. CDR3 DNA: TGTGCCAGCTCCGGCACTGAGCAGTTCTTC. It is translated as CASSGTEQFF.

The chain links TRBV20-1 to TRBJ2-1; D is unresolved. V was pared by 3 bases and J by 2 bases, with 11 bases between. Germline CDR1 and CDR2: DFQATT and SNEGSKA (reference sequence). The CDR3 has 14 residues. This CDR3 is CSASPQHAYNEQFF. CDR3 nucleotide sequence: TGCAGTGCTAGTCCGCAGCATGCCTACAATGAGCAGTTCTTC.

Of note for this clonotype: Relative to the germline gene, one junction end is altered; a read error may explain this. V and J are TRBV20-1 and TRBJ2-3, with D tentatively TRBD2 (6 bases). The CDR3 totals 15 residues. Per the germline V gene, CDR1 is DFQATT and CDR2 is SNEGSKA (reference sequence). This chain's CDR3 is CRARGGAGHTDTQYF. DNA for the CDR3: TGCAGAGCTAGAGGAGGAGCGGGCCACACAGATACGCAGTATTTT.

This clonotype was seen only a few times. V and J are TRBV5-4 and TRBJ2-2; D is possibly TRBD1 (5 bases). The germline V gene encodes CDR1 SGHNT and CDR2 YYREEE (reference sequence). The CDR3 extends over 17 amino acids. V was clipped by 0 bases and J by 3 bases, with 15 bases between them. In DNA, the CDR3 is TGTGCCAGCAGCTTGGAATCCTTTATAGGGGACACCGGGGAGCTGTTTTTT. Protein sequence: CASSLESFIGDTGELFF.

There are many counts of this clonotype. The chain recombines TRBV11-2 with TRBJ2-1; D uncertain. The CDR3 has 16 amino acids. V was clipped by 4 bases and J by 0 bases, with 13 bases between them. The germline V gene has CDR1 SGHAT and CDR2 FQNNGV. The DNA for the CDR3 is TGTGCCAGCAGCTCAGTAGGAGTTAGCTCCTACAATGAGCAGTTCTTC. Its protein is CASSSVGVSSYNEQFF.

The chain couples TRBV9 to TRBJ2-1; the D is unclear. This CDR3 is 14 amino acids long. From germline, CDR1 is SGDLS and CDR2 YYNGEE. V was shortened by 3 bases and J by 4 bases, with 11 bases between the two germline ends. This CDR3 reads CASSGATAYNEQFF. The CDR3 coding sequence is TGTGCCAGCAGCGGCGCCACGGCTTACAATGAGCAGTTCTTC.